This TCR beta chain was retrieved from a study of blood T cell repertoires in COVID-19. Assay used: immunoSEQ multiplex PCR; TCRdb lists only in-frame clones, some missing. The sample records over 120,000 clones, around 82% being singletons. The V end was cut by 2 bases, the J end by 6 bases, with 19 bases between. The CDR3 runs 16 residues. Germline V CDR1 and CDR2: MDHEN, SYDVKM. This sequence originates from a woman between 45 and 65 years old who had recovered from COVID-19. V usage is TRBV28 and J usage is TRBJ1-1; tentatively, D is TRBD1 (6 bases). Sequenced sample: PBMCs or T cells enriched from blood (not recorded which). This CDR3 reads CASSLAGLVSGAEAFF. The CDR3 DNA is TGTGCCAGCAGTTTAGCGGGCTTGGTCTCAGGGGCTGAAGCTTTCTTT.